The entry below gives a single TCR beta chain sequence along with its context. The method was immunoSEQ multiplex PCR; TCRdb's version includes in-frame clones alone and lacks a portion of them. The sample records tens of thousands of clones, approximately 88% being singletons. This sample was taken from a study of blood T cell repertoires in COVID-19. The CDR3 extends over 15 amino acids. In germline, CDR1 is SGDLS, CDR2 YYNGEE. V was clipped by 3 bases and J by 9 bases; unmatched bases: 6. The sample taken for sequencing was peripheral blood. This clonotype was sampled from a human donor with active COVID-19. The donor label of this sample is uncertain. The rearrangement joins TRBV9 to TRBJ2-1, with 13 bases identical to TRBD2. Here the CDR3 DNA reads TGTGCCAGCAGCGCCACTAGCGGGAGGGCAAGTGAGCAGTTCTTC. Its translation is CASSATSGRASEQFF.